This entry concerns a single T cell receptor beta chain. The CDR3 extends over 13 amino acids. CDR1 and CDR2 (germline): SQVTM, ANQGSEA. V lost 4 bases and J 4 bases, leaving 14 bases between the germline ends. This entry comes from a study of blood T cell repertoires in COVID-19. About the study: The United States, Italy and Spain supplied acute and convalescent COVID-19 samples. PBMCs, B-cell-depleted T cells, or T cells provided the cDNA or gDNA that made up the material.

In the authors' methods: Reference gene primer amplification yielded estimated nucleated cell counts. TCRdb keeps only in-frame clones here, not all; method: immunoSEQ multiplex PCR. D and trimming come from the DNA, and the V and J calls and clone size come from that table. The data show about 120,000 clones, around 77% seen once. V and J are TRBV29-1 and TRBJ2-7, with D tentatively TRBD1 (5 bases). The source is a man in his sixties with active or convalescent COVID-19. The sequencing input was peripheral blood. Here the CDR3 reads CSVGLAGPYEQYF. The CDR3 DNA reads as TGCAGCGTTGGGCTGGCAGGGCCGTACGAGCAGTACTTC.